One T cell receptor beta chain is described in this entry. These data belong to a study of blood T cell repertoires in COVID-19. Study context: Acute-phase and convalescent COVID-19 samples originated in the United States, Italy and Spain.

In the study's own analysis: Amplifying reference gene primers gave estimates of nucleated cell counts. Clones were read by immunoSEQ multiplex PCR, and TCRdb kept only the in-frame ones, dropping some. Clonal size and the V and J genes are those of that table, whereas D and trimming came from the DNA. Among around 240,000 clones listed, 86% were seen once. Participants came from around 25 US areas, aged roughly 18 to 90 years. Donors in Cohort 3 who had recovered were those with two negative PCRs, healthcare professional clearance, or resolution of their symptoms. This clonotype was sampled from a woman aged 45-65 years who had recovered from COVID-19. The sequencing input was PBMCs or T cells enriched from blood (not recorded which).

The CDR3 DNA reads as TGTGCCAGCAGCTCCATGGGACAGCCCTTGGCCGGGGAGCTGTTTTTT. It encodes CASSSMGQPLAGELFF. The chain carries TRBV7-3 and TRBJ2-2, with 7 positions matching TRBD1. The V gene end was trimmed by 4 bases and the J gene end by 6 bases; junction bases not matched to a gene: 11. In germline, CDR1 is SGHTA, CDR2 FQGTGA. CDR3 size: 16 residues.